Sequencing of this TCR beta chain was carried out in a study of blood T cell repertoires in COVID-19. Profiling relied on immunoSEQ multiplex PCR, and the TCRdb table lists in-frame clones only, not all of them. The sample holds 200,000 to 300,000 clones, over 80% seen once. CDR1 is SGDLS, CDR2 YYNGEE, per germline. CDR3 length: 17 residues. The V and J ends lost 0 bases and 5 bases respectively, with 15 bases between them. This clone has just a few counts. The clonotype originates from a woman aged 40-49 years who had recovered from COVID-19. Sequenced: peripheral blood. The rearrangement links TRBV9 to TRBJ1-6, with unresolved D. The CDR3 region has the DNA TGTGCCAGCAGCGTAGGCGGAGGAACAAGGGATAATTCACCCCTCCACTTT. Translating gives CASSVGGGTRDNSPLHF.